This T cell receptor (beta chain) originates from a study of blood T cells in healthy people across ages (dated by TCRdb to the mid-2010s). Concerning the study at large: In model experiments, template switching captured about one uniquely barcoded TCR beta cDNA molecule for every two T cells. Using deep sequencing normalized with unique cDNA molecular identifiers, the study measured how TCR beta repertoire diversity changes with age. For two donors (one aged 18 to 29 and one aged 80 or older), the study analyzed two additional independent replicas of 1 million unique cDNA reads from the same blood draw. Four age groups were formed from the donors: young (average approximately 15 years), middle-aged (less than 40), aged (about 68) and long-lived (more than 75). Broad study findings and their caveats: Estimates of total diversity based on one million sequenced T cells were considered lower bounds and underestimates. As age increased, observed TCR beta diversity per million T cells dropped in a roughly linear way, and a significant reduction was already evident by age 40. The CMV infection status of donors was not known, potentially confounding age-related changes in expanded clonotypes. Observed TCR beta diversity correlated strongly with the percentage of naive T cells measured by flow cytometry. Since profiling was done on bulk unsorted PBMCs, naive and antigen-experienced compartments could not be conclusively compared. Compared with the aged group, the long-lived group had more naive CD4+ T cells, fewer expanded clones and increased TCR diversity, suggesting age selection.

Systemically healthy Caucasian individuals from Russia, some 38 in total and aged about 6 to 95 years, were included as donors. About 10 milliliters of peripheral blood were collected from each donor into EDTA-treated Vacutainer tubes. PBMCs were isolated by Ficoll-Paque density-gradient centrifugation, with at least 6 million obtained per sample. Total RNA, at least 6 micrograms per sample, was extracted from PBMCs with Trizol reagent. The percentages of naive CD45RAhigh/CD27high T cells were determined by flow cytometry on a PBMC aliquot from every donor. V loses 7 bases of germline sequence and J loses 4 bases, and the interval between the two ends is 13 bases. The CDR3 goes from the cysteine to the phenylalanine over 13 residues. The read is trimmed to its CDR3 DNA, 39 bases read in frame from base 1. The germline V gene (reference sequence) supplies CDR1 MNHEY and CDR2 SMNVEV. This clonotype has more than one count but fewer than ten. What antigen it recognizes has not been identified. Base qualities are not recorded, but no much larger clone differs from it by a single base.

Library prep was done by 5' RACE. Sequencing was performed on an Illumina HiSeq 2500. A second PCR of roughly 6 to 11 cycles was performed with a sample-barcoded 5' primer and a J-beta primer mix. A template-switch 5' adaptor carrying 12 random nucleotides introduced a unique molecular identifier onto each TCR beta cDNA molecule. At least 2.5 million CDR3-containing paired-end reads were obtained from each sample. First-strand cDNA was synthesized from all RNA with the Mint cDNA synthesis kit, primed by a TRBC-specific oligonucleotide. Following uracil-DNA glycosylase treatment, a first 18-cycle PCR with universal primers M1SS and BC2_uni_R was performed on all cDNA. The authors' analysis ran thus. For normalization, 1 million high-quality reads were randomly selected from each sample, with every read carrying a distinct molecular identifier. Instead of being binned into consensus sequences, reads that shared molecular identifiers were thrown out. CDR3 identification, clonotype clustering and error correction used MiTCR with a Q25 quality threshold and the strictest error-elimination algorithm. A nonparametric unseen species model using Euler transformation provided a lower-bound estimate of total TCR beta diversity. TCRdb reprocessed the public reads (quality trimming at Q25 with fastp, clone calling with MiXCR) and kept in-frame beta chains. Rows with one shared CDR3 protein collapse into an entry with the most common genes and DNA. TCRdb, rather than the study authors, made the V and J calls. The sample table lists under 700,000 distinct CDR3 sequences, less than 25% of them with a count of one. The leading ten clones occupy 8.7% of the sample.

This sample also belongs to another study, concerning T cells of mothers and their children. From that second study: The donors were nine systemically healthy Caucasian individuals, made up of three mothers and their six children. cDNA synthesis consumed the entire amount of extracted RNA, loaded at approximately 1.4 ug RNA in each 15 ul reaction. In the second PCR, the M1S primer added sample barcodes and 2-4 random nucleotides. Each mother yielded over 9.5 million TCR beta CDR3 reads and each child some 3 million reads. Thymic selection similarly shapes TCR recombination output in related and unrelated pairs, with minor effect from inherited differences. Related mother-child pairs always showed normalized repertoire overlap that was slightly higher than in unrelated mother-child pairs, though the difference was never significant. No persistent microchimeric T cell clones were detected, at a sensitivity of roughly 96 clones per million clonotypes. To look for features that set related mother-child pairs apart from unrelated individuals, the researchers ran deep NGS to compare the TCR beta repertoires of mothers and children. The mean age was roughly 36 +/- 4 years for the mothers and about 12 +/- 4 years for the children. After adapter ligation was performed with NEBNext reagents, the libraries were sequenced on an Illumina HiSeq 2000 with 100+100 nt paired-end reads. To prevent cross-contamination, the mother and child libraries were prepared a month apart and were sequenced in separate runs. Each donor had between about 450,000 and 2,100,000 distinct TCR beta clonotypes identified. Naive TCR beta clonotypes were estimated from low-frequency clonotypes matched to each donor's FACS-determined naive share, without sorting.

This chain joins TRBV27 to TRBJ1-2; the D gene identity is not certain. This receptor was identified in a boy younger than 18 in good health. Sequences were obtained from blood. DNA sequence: TGTGCCAGCACCCCAAGGGAGGGCTATGGCTACACCTTC. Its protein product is CASTPREGYGYTF.